The TCR gamma chain described here comes from a study of human gamma delta and Vdelta1 T cells. This clone was observed a handful of times. Its antigen remains unidentified. TCRdb re-processed the PCR reads using CATT. The sample has around 5,000 gamma-chain clones; more than 30% are singletons. V lost 6 bases, J lost 0 bases, and 8 bases stayed unmatched. The CDR3 runs 14 residues. Germline CDR1 and CDR2: EGSTGY and YDSYTSSV. This receptor was taken from a human donor in good health. The sample taken for sequencing was Vdelta1 gamma-delta T cells from blood grown in culture (DOT cells). The rearrangement joins TRGV4 to TRGJ1 or TRGJ2. CDR3 sequence reads: CATWRKTNYYKKLF. The CDR3 DNA reads as TGTGCCACCTGGAGAAAAACGAATTATTATAAGAAACTCTTT.